Below are 28 T cell receptor beta chains sequenced from a single sample in a study of beta chain features in type 1 diabetes. Expressed TCRB transcripts were sequenced after all isolated RNA was converted to cDNA. The repertoire was sequenced with immunoSEQ multiplex PCR; TCRdb's copy has only in-frame clones and lacks some. The sample lists 130,000 to 150,000 clones, about 10% occurring once. Source material: central memory CD4+ T cells from blood. The origin of the receptors is a young man in good health.

This chain connects TRBV27 to TRBJ1-6; 7 nucleotides line up with TRBD1. The CDR3 runs 14 residues. CDR1 and CDR2 from the germline V gene are MNHEY and SMNVEV (reference sequence). V was clipped by 5 bases and J by 9 bases; unmatched bases: 7. The CDR3 nucleotides read TGTGCCAGCAGTCCTAGGGACAGTTTTTCACCCCTCCACTTT. Its translation: CASSPRDSFSPLHF.

Comment on this clone: The same CDR3 also results from other DNA sequences found in this sample. This chain connects TRBV2 to TRBJ1-4; 9 positions agree with TRBD1. The CDR3 runs to 13 residues. Unmatched junction bases numbered 2, after V lost 8 bases and J lost 4 bases. CDR1 SNHLY and CDR2 FYNNEI come from the germline V gene. The CDR3 coding sequence is TGTGCCAGCGAGGGACAGGGTAATGAAAAACTGTTTTTT. It specifies CASEGQGNEKLFF.

This sequence joins TRBV7-2 and TRBJ2-7, with 10 bases lining up with TRBD1. The germline V gene encodes CDR1 SGHTA and CDR2 FQGNSA. The CDR3 is 17 residues long. The junction had 11 bases not matched to a gene; V was cut back by 5 bases and J by 1 base. The CDR3 bases are TGTGCCAGCAGCCGTCGGACAGGGGGAGGAGGGTCCTACGAGCAGTACTTC. Its translation: CASSRRTGGGGSYEQYF.

V usage is TRBV7-3 and J usage is TRBJ2-3, with D tentatively TRBD2 (5 bases). Germline V lookup: CDR1 SGHTA, CDR2 FQGTGA. V lost 3 bases and J lost 3, with 7 bases in between. The CDR3 has 13 residues. CDR3 in amino acids: CASSFGGTDTQYF. The CDR3 DNA is TGTGCCAGCAGCTTTGGCGGGACAGATACGCAGTATTTT.

Turning to this clone: Other DNA sequences in the same sample also yield this CDR3. This rearrangement joins TRBV27 to TRBJ1-2; D is possibly TRBD1 (5 bases). CDR3 length: 12 residues. Looked up from germline, CDR1 is MNHEY and CDR2 is SMNVEV (reference sequence). The V gene lost 2 bases and the J gene lost 5 bases, with 6 bases spanning the gap. CDR3 protein: CASSLQGYGYTF. The CDR3 coding sequence is TGTGCCAGCAGTTTACAGGGTTATGGCTACACCTTC.

The CDR3 sequence: CASRPVDRGTLYGYTF. Written as DNA, the CDR3 is TGTGCCAGCCGACCCGTAGACAGGGGGACCCTCTATGGCTACACCTTC. The chain links TRBV7-9 to TRBJ1-2; 9 bases are shared with TRBD1. V lost 8 bases to trimming and J lost 4 bases; unmatched junction nucleotides: 14. This CDR3 is 16 amino acids long. Germline V lookup: CDR1 SEHNR, CDR2 FQNEAQ (reference sequence).

The chain joins TRBV29-1 to TRBJ2-3, with D perhaps TRBD2 (5 bases). This CDR3 has 13 residues. Trimming cost V 3 bases and J 5 bases, with 12 bases left between them. CDR1 and CDR2 from the germline V gene are SQVTM and ANQGSEA. The CDR3 is CSVEAREGDTQYF. The CDR3 DNA reads as TGCAGCGTTGAGGCCCGAGAGGGAGATACGCAGTATTTT.

The chain couples TRBV5-6 to TRBJ2-3; 9 nucleotides match TRBD2. The trim removed 3 bases at V and 0 bases at J, leaving 11 bases unmatched. Per the germline V gene, CDR1 is SGHDT and CDR2 is YYEEEE. The CDR3 loop spans 18 amino acids. The CDR3 nucleotides are TGTGCCAGCAGCTCCCTGGGTAGCGGGGGCCAAAGCACAGATACGCAGTATTTT. As protein: CASSSLGSGGQSTDTQYF. Supplemented by reference TRBV5-6 and TRBJ2-3, the full variable domain reads DAGVTQSPTHLIKTRGQQVTLRCSPKSGHDTVSWYQQALGQGPQFIFQYYEEEERQRGNFPDRFSGHQFPNYSSELNVNALLLGDSALYLCASSSLGSGGQSTDTQYFGPGTRLTVL.

This clone occurred once. This rearrangement joins TRBV11-2 to TRBJ2-3; 10 positions match TRBD2. CDR1 is SGHAT, CDR2 FQNNGV, per germline. CDR3 length: 15 amino acids. V dropped 5 bases and J dropped 8; count of bases not matched to a gene: 10. CDR3 region: CASSMRSGGAGTQYF. The CDR3, as DNA: TGTGCCAGCAGCATGAGGAGCGGGGGGGCCGGTACGCAGTATTTT.

This clone was seen only a few times. The chain recombines TRBV6-1 with TRBJ1-2; the match to TRBD1 covers 7 bases. Trimming at V came to 3 bases and at J to 3 bases, leaving 4 bases not matched to a gene. The CDR3 loop spans 14 amino acids. Germline V gives CDR1 MNHNS, CDR2 SASEGT. The CDR3 region has the DNA TGTGCCAGCAGTGAGCCGGGACAGTACTATGGCTACACCTTC. Translation: CASSEPGQYYGYTF.

This clone was found a few times. This rearrangement joins TRBV7-9 to TRBJ1-5; D perhaps matches TRBD1 (5 bases). V lost 5 bases to trimming and J lost 4 bases, with 9 bases between them. This CDR3 is 13 amino acids long. The germline V gene has CDR1 SEHNR and CDR2 FQNEAQ (reference sequence). Written as DNA, the CDR3 is TGTGCCAGCAGCAAGGGACTGAATCAGCCCCAGCATTTT. Residues: CASSKGLNQPQHF.

In this sample, this clone turned up a few times. This chain uses TRBV7-2 with TRBJ2-5, with 15 nucleotides matching TRBD2. Trimming took 6 bases from V and 3 from J; bases not matched to a gene: 8. The length of the CDR3 is 17 residues. Germline CDR1 is SGHTA and CDR2 is FQGNSA. CDR3: CASRRGRTSGGEETQYF. CDR3 coding DNA: TGTGCCAGCAGGCGGGGCCGGACTAGCGGGGGGGAAGAGACCCAGTACTTC.

In regard to this clone: Distinct nucleotide sequences in the sample also encode this CDR3. This sequence joins TRBV7-2 and TRBJ2-3; no reliable D call. The CDR3 consists of 12 residues. Germline CDR1 and CDR2: SGHTA and FQGNSA. Trimming removed 5 bases at V and 0 bases at J, with 3 bases between. CDR3 sequence (DNA): TGTGCCAGCAGCCCTAGCACAGATACGCAGTATTTT. Its protein product is CASSPSTDTQYF.

J is TRBJ1-3 and V is TRBV15; D might be TRBD1 (5 bases). Germline CDR1 reads LNHNV; CDR2 reads YYDKDF (reference sequence). V was clipped by 1 base and J by 2 bases, with 12 bases between them. The CDR3 sequence is 16 residues long. CDR3 nucleotides: TGTGCCACCAGCAGAGTAGTTGGAGGGGCTGGAAACACCATATATTTT. Translating gives CATSRVVGGAGNTIYF.

This clone was seen a few times. This sequence joins TRBV19 and TRBJ2-2; D is unclear. Germline-derived CDR1 and CDR2 are LNHDA and SQIVND (reference sequence). V was pared by 5 bases and J by 1 base, with 11 bases between. The CDR3 runs 15 residues. CDR3 residues: CASSPAYQNTGELFF. The CDR3, as DNA: TGTGCCAGTAGTCCCGCCTACCAGAACACCGGGGAGCTGTTTTTT.

This clone was detected many times. The chain carries TRBV4-3 and TRBJ1-4, with 8 bases that match TRBD1. V lost 4 bases, J lost 8 bases, and 6 bases stayed unmatched. The length of the CDR3 is 14 residues. Germline V CDR1 and CDR2: LGHNA, YSLEER. The CDR3 nucleotides read TGCGCCAGCAGCCGCGCGGACAGGGTCGAAAAACTGTTTTTT. It specifies CASSRADRVEKLFF.

This clone occurred a few times. The chain joins TRBV23-1 to TRBJ2-5; TRBD1 matches 8 bases. The J call is doubtful: the DNA matches TRBJ2-7 better. TRBV23-1 counts as an open reading frame of uncertain function. This CDR3 region has 15 residues. CDR3 DNA: TGCGCCAGCAGTCACGACAGGGGACGATTCTACGAGCAGTACTTC. Protein product: CASSHDRGRFYEQYF.

The gene calls are TRBV7-2 and TRBJ2-1; 10 bases line up with TRBD2. V shed 5 bases and J 7 bases; nucleotides not matched to a gene: 5. CDR1 SGHTA and CDR2 FQGNSA come from the germline V gene. The CDR3 covers 14 residues. This CDR3 reads CASSPSGGGNEQFF. For the CDR3, the DNA is TGTGCCAGCAGCCCCAGCGGGGGGGGGAATGAGCAGTTCTTC. The full variable domain, rest sourced from reference TRBV7-2 and TRBJ2-1, is GAGVSQSPSNKVTEKGKDVELRCDPISGHTALYWYRQSLGQGLEFLIYFQGNSAPDKSGLPSDRFSAERTGGSVSTLTIQRTQQEDSAVYLCASSPSGGGNEQFFGPGTRLTVL.

This clone was observed many times. This chain links TRBV7-6 with TRBJ1-6; 10 nucleotides line up with TRBD1. This CDR3 is 14 amino acids long. V was clipped by 5 bases and J by 10 bases; unmatched bases: 5. Germline CDR1 SGHVS, CDR2 FNYEAQ. The CDR3 DNA follows: TGTGCCAGCAGCGGGGACAGGGGATGGTCACCCCTCCACTTT. Residues: CASSGDRGWSPLHF.

This clone was observed a handful of times. The chain has TRBV6-5 and TRBJ2-5; TRBD1 aligns across 7 bases. The CDR3 runs 14 residues. Trimming removed 5 bases from V and 4 bases from J; junction bases left unmatched: 7. Per germline, CDR1 MNHEY and CDR2 SVGAGI. CDR3 in amino acids: CASSVQGNGETQYF. CDR3 nucleotides: TGTGCCAGCAGTGTACAGGGGAACGGAGAGACCCAGTACTTC.

The chain employs TRBV6-5 and TRBJ2-3, with D perhaps TRBD2 (5 bases). The CDR3 has 14 amino acids. The germline V gene encodes CDR1 MNHEY and CDR2 SVGAGI. Trimming cost V 4 bases and J 4 bases, with 12 bases left between them. The CDR3, as DNA: TGTGCCAGCAGTTTGGCGGGTAGACCAGATACGCAGTATTTT. Residues: CASSLAGRPDTQYF.

In its sample, this clone was seen many times. The rearrangement joins TRBV2 to TRBJ2-7; TRBD2 matches at 12 bases. Germline V gene sequence: CDR1 SNHLY, CDR2 FYNNEI. The CDR3 runs 15 residues. Germline trimming cut 6 bases from V and 7 bases from J; bases unmatched to any gene: 10. The CDR3 DNA reads as TGTGCCAGCAGAGCATCTAGCGGGGGGGCAAGGGAGCAGTACTTC. Translating it yields CASRASSGGAREQYF.

This clone was counted many times. The gene calls are TRBV18 and TRBJ2-2, with D possibly matching TRBD2 (5 bases). This CDR3 spans 16 amino acids. Between the trimmed V and J ends, which lost 5 bases and 0 bases, there was a span of 13 bases. In germline, CDR1 is KGHSH, CDR2 LQKENI. CDR3: CASSAFGIPNTGELFF. CDR3 in DNA: TGTGCCAGCTCAGCATTCGGGATCCCGAACACCGGGGAGCTGTTTTTT. Full variable domain (remainder filled in from reference TRBV18 and TRBJ2-2): NAGVMQNPRHLVRRRGQEARLRCSPMKGHSHVYWYRQLPEEGLKFMVYLQKENIIDESGMPKERFSAEFPKEGPSILRIQQVVRGDSAAYFCASSAFGIPNTGELFFGEGSRLTVL.

V and J are TRBV4-3 and TRBJ1-2, with D perhaps matching TRBD1 (5 bases). CDR1 and CDR2 from the germline V gene are LGHNA and YSLEER. V lost 3 bases to trimming and J lost 3 bases, with 14 bases between them. The CDR3 runs to 15 residues. The CDR3 sequence is CASSQDTTGDYGYTF. The CDR3 nucleotides are TGCGCCAGCAGCCAGGACACCACTGGGGACTATGGCTACACCTTC.

In its sample, this clone was seen a few times. The genes are TRBV7-6 and TRBJ1-2; the D gene is possibly TRBD1 (6 bases). The germline V gene encodes CDR1 SGHVS and CDR2 FNYEAQ. The CDR3 extends over 16 amino acids. V was clipped by 2 bases and J by 6 bases, with 19 bases between them. DNA for the CDR3: TGTGCCAGCAGCTTAAACCCGGGACAAGGAGCGAATGGCTACACCTTC. This encodes CASSLNPGQGANGYTF.

The chain links TRBV29-1 to TRBJ1-3; tentatively, D is TRBD1 (5 bases). The CDR3 loop spans 16 amino acids. V lost 6 bases and J lost 0, with 18 bases in between. The germline V gene has CDR1 SQVTM and CDR2 ANQGSEA. CDR3 in DNA: TGCAGCGTGCTCCCGTCGACAGCAAGCTCTGGAAACACCATATATTTT. Encoded protein: CSVLPSTASSGNTIYF.

The gene calls are TRBV7-2 and TRBJ1-6; no firm D call. Germline assignment: CDR1 SGHTA and CDR2 FQGNSA. V was cut by 3 bases and J by 7 bases, with 4 bases left in between. This CDR3 has 12 residues. CDR3 bases: TGTGCCAGCAGCTTCCAGAATTCACCCCTCCACTTT. Translation gives CASSFQNSPLHF.

This clone showed up just a few times. The chain couples TRBV11-2 to TRBJ2-7; no definite D call. The CDR3 loop spans 13 amino acids. Germline V lookup: CDR1 SGHAT, CDR2 FQNNGV. Trimming took off 5 bases at V and 2 bases at J, with 10 bases between the two ends. CDR3 region: CASSPNSPYEQYF. Here the CDR3 DNA reads TGTGCCAGCAGCCCGAACTCGCCCTACGAGCAGTACTTC. The variable domain in full, completed from reference TRBV11-2 and TRBJ2-7, reads EAGVAQSPRYKIIEKRQSVAFWCNPISGHATLYWYQQILGQGPKLLIQFQNNGVVDDSQLPKDRFSAERLKGVDSTLKIQPAKLEDSAVYLCASSPNSPYEQYFGPGTRLTVT.